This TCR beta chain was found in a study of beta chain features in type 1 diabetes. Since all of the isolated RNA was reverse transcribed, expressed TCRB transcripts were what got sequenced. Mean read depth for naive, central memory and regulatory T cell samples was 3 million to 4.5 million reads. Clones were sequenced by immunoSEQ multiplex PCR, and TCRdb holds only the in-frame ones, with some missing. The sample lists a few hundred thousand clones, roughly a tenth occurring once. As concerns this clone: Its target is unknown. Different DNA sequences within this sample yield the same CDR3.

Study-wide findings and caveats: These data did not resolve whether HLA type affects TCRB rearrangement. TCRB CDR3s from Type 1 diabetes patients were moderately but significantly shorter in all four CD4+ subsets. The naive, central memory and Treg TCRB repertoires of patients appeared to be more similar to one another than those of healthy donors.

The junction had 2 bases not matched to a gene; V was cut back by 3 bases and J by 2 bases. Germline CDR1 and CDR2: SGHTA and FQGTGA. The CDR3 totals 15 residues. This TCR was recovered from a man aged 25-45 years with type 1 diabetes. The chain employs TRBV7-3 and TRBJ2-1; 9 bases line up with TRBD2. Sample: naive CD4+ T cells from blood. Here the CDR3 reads CASSFSGGTYNEQFF. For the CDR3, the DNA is TGTGCCAGCAGCTTTAGCGGGGGAACCTACAATGAGCAGTTCTTC. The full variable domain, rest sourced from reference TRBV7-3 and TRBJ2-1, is GAGVSQTPSNKVTEKGKYVELRCDPISGHTALYWYRQSLGQGPEFLIYFQGTGAADDSGLPNDRFFAVRPEGSVSTLKIQRTERGDSAVYLCASSFSGGTYNEQFFGPGTRLTVL.